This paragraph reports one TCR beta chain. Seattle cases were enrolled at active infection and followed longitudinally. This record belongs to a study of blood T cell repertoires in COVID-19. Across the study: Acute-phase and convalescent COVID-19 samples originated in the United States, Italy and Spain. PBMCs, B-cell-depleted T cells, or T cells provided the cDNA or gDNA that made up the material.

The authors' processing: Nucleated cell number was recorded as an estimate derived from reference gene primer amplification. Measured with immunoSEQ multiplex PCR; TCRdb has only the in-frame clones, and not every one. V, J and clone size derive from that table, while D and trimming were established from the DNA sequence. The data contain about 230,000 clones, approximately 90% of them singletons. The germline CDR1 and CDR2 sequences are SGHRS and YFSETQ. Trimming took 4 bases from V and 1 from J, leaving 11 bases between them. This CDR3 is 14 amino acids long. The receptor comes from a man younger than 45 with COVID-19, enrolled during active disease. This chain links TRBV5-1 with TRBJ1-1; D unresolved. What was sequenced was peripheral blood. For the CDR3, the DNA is TGCGCCAGCAGCACCGGGATTAAGAACACTGAAGCTTTCTTT. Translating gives CASSTGIKNTEAFF.